The 28 T cell receptor beta chains below come from one sample, sequenced in a study of blood T cell repertoires in COVID-19. Only in-frame clones appear in the TCRdb table, and some are missing; sequencing was by immunoSEQ multiplex PCR. Among around 200,000 clones listed, approximately 82% were seen once. The sequenced sample was peripheral blood. These TCRs come from a woman between 50 and 59 years old with acute or convalescent COVID-19.

This chain links TRBV24-1 with TRBJ2-1, with D perhaps matching TRBD2 (6 bases). Germline V gives CDR1 KGHDR, CDR2 SFDVKD. Trimming shortened V by 2 bases and J by 4 bases, and 20 bases separated the two germline ends. The length of the CDR3 is 18 residues. Written as DNA, the CDR3 is TGTGCCACCAGTGATTCTAAGACTAGTCTGTACCCATACAATGAGCAGTTCTTC. Protein product: CATSDSKTSLYPYNEQFF.

The genes are TRBV2 and TRBJ2-6; no clear D. V was clipped by 4 bases and J by 2 bases, with 9 bases between them. In germline, CDR1 is SNHLY, CDR2 FYNNEI. This CDR3 comprises 15 residues. The CDR3 DNA is TGTGCCAGCAGTGCCACACACGCTGGGGCCAACGTCCTGACTTTC. It is translated as CASSATHAGANVLTF. Combining the CDR3 with reference TRBV2 and TRBJ2-6 gives the whole variable domain EPEVTQTPSHQVTQMGQEVILRCVPISNHLYFYWYRQILGQKVEFLVSFYNNEISEKSEIFDDQFSVERPDGSNFTLKIRSTKLEDSAMYFCASSATHAGANVLTFGAGSRLTVL.

This clone was observed a few times. The V gene is TRBV2, the J gene TRBJ1-5; D gene ambiguous. From germline, CDR1 is SNHLY and CDR2 FYNNEI. Trimming took 7 bases from V and 1 from J, leaving 11 bases between them. The CDR3 has 14 residues. CDR3 region: CASTGRGSNQPQHF. CDR3 in DNA: TGTGCCAGCACGGGGAGAGGAAGCAATCAGCCCCAGCATTTT.

The J gene is TRBJ2-6, the V gene TRBV6-5, with D perhaps matching TRBD2 (7 bases). The CDR3 is 15 residues long. Looked up from germline, CDR1 is MNHEY and CDR2 is SVGAGI. V was pared by 7 bases and J by 3 bases, with 13 bases between. CDR3 bases: TGTGCCAGCATCGGGGGGCGTATTGGGGCCAACGTCCTGACTTTC. Its protein product is CASIGGRIGANVLTF.

The chain is built from TRBV5-1 and TRBJ2-1, with D maybe TRBD1 (5 bases). The V end lost 2 bases, the J end lost 14 bases, and 17 bases lay between the germline ends. Germline values: CDR1 SGHRS, CDR2 YFSETQ. This CDR3 comprises 13 residues. This chain's CDR3 is CASSFLQASGEFF. CDR3 sequence (DNA): TGCGCCAGCAGCTTTCTACAGGCGTCTGGGGAGTTCTTC.

This chain uses TRBV3-1 (or the pseudogene TRBV3-2) with TRBJ1-1; D unresolved. Trimming cost V 4 bases and J 3 bases, with 12 bases left between them. The germline V gene has CDR1 LGHDT and CDR2 YNNKEL (reference sequence). The CDR3 loop spans 14 amino acids. Here the CDR3 reads CASSLQVSDTEAFF. The DNA for the CDR3 is TGTGCCAGCAGCCTTCAGGTATCTGACACTGAAGCTTTCTTT.

The chain recombines TRBV5-1 with TRBJ2-3; D unresolved. Germline CDR1 SGHRS, CDR2 YFSETQ. The CDR3 has 14 residues. The ends were cut back, 0 bases at V and 0 bases at J, with 5 bases in the middle. CDR3 sequence: CASSLASSTDTQYF. The CDR3 bases are TGCGCCAGCAGCTTGGCCAGTAGCACAGATACGCAGTATTTT.

The genes are TRBV9 and TRBJ1-5, with D possibly TRBD1 on 5 matching bases. The CDR3 loop spans 13 amino acids. V shed 3 bases and J shed 6 bases, with 10 bases lying between them. Germline CDR1 is SGDLS and CDR2 is YYNGEE. CDR3 amino acids: CASSGGEGQPQHF. Here the CDR3 DNA reads TGTGCCAGCAGCGGGGGGGAGGGTCAGCCCCAGCATTTT.

The rearrangement links TRBV7-2 to TRBJ2-1; 9 nucleotides match TRBD2. The CDR3 has 13 residues. The V and J ends lost 10 bases and 11 bases, in that order; junction bases with no gene match: 12. Germline lookup yields CDR1 SGHTA and CDR2 FQGNSA. The CDR3 reads CATSAAGGLKQFF. The DNA for the CDR3 is TGTGCCACCTCAGCGGCGGGAGGGCTTAAGCAGTTCTTC.

The chain employs TRBV11-3 and TRBJ2-7, with 8 bases that match TRBD2. V was clipped by 7 bases and J by 0 bases; unmatched bases: 8. The CDR3 totals 15 residues. Germline loops: CDR1 SGHNT, CDR2 YENEEA. CDR3 residues: CASTPRGGRSYEQYF. The CDR3 DNA reads TGTGCCAGCACCCCTCGGGGGGGCCGCTCCTACGAGCAGTACTTC.

V and J are TRBV7-3 and TRBJ2-3; 13 bases line up with TRBD2. Trimming took 3 bases from V and 5 from J; bases not matched to a gene: 5. This CDR3 has 16 amino acids. The germline gives CDR1 SGHTA, CDR2 FQGTGA. CDR3 sequence: CASSFGLAGAGDTQYF. Here the CDR3 DNA reads TGTGCCAGCAGCTTCGGACTAGCGGGAGCTGGAGATACGCAGTATTTT.

This sequence joins TRBV4-2 and TRBJ2-1, with TRBD2 matching over 10 bases. V trimming: 1 base; J trimming: 8 bases; junction bases outside the gene matches: 8. Germline CDR1 reads LGHNA; CDR2 reads YNFKEQ. The CDR3 consists of 16 residues. CDR3 sequence (DNA): TGTGCCAGCAGCCAAGTCGGAAGCGGGAGGGTCTATGAGCAGTTCTTC. Encoded protein: CASSQVGSGRVYEQFF.

The V gene is TRBV13, the J gene TRBJ1-4, with D possibly being TRBD1 (5 bases). This CDR3 contains 15 residues. V was shortened by 2 bases and J by 2 bases, with 9 bases between the two germline ends. Germline CDR1 is PRHDT and CDR2 is FYEKMQ (reference sequence). The CDR3 nucleotides are TGTGCCAGCAGCTTAAGGAGGGGCACTAATGAAAAACTGTTTTTT. Translation: CASSLRRGTNEKLFF. The full variable domain, its missing parts supplied by reference TRBV13 and TRBJ1-4, is AAGVIQSPRHLIKEKRETATLKCYPIPRHDTVYWYQQGPGQDPQFLISFYEKMQSDKGSIPDRFSAQQFSDYHSELNMSSLELGDSALYFCASSLRRGTNEKLFFGSGTQLSVL.

The chain joins TRBV6-5 to TRBJ2-5; TRBD2 matches 8 bases. The germline gives CDR1 MNHEY, CDR2 SVGAGI. This CDR3 has 14 amino acids. J gave up 2 bases and V 6 bases, and 5 bases lay outside the gene matches. The CDR3: CASSQGLGQETQYF. CDR3 DNA sequence: TGTGCCAGCAGCCAGGGACTAGGGCAAGAGACCCAGTACTTC.

The chain couples TRBV6-4 to TRBJ2-1; 11 bases are a match to TRBD2. The CDR3 totals 19 residues. Germline CDR1 is MRHNA and CDR2 is SNTAGT. Trimming removed 0 bases from V and 0 bases from J; junction bases left unmatched: 7. The CDR3 loop reads CASSDSLAGGISSYNEQFF. The CDR3 coding sequence is TGTGCCAGCAGTGACTCGCTAGCGGGAGGTATTAGCTCCTACAATGAGCAGTTCTTC.

The CDR3 is CASKGGRARTDTQYF. Here the CDR3 DNA reads TGTGCCAGCAAGGGCGGGAGGGCCAGGACAGATACGCAGTATTTT. This chain uses TRBV28 with TRBJ2-3; 9 bases match TRBD2. The V segment lost 7 bases and the J segment 3 bases; nucleotides outside the gene matches: 8. Germline assignment: CDR1 MDHEN and CDR2 SYDVKM. This CDR3 has 15 amino acids. The entire variable domain, with the rest obtained from reference TRBV28 and TRBJ2-3, is as follows: DVKVTQSSRYLVKRTGEKVFLECVQDMDHENMFWYRQDPGLGLRLIYFSYDVKMKEKGDIPEGYSVSREKKERFSLILESASTNQTSMYLCASKGGRARTDTQYFGPGTRLTVL.

This sequence joins TRBV28 and TRBJ2-1; a possible D gene is TRBD2 (7 bases). The V end lost 8 bases, the J end lost 7 bases, and 27 bases lay between the germline ends. The CDR3 loop spans 17 amino acids. The germline CDR1 and CDR2 sequences are MDHEN and SYDVKM. The DNA of the CDR3 is TGTGCCAGCTCCAAAAGGGGGAGGGCTCAAGGGTGGAATGAGCAGTTCTTC. Residues: CASSKRGRAQGWNEQFF.

The J gene is TRBJ1-4, the V gene TRBV27; 10 nucleotides agree with TRBD1. Trimming took 6 bases from V and 10 from J; bases not matched to a gene: 17. CDR1 and CDR2 from the germline V gene are MNHEY and SMNVEV (reference sequence). CDR3 size: 17 residues. The CDR3 reads CASRPGTGAPRGGKLFF. For the CDR3, the DNA is TGTGCCAGCAGACCCGGGACAGGGGCCCCTCGGGGTGGAAAACTGTTTTTT.

The chain combines TRBV11-2 with TRBJ1-1, with unresolved D. V lost 5 bases to trimming and J lost 10 bases, with 11 bases between them. CDR3 size: 11 residues. Germline V gives CDR1 SGHAT, CDR2 FQNNGV. CDR3 DNA: TGTGCCAGCAGCCGCAGGTGGCCAGCTTTCTTT. Protein product: CASSRRWPAFF. Using reference TRBV11-2 and TRBJ1-1 for the parts outside the CDR3, the full variable domain is EAGVAQSPRYKIIEKRQSVAFWCNPISGHATLYWYQQILGQGPKLLIQFQNNGVVDDSQLPKDRFSAERLKGVDSTLKIQPAKLEDSAVYLCASSRRWPAFFGQGTRLTVV.

V gene TRBV2 combines with J gene TRBJ1-3; no reliable D call. With 6 bases removed from V and 2 bases from J, the gap between germline ends came to 11 bases. Germline V gene data show CDR1 as SNHLY and CDR2 as FYNNEI. This CDR3 is built from 14 residues. The CDR3 DNA sequence: TGTGCCAGCAGCGCAGGAATGGCTGGAAACACCATATATTTT. Its protein is CASSAGMAGNTIYF.

V is TRBV19 and J is TRBJ2-7, with 7 bases fitting TRBD1. J was trimmed by 2 bases and V by 6 bases; bases with no gene match: 10. This CDR3 has 15 amino acids. Looked up from germline, CDR1 is LNHDA and CDR2 is SQIVND (reference sequence). Here the CDR3 reads CASSNDAGTAYEQYF. The DNA for the CDR3 is TGTGCCAGTAGCAACGACGCCGGGACAGCCTACGAGCAGTACTTC.

The chain links TRBV11-2 to TRBJ2-1; 7 nucleotides agree with TRBD2. CDR1 SGHAT and CDR2 FQNNGV come from the germline V gene. This CDR3 spans 16 amino acids. The ends lost 4 bases at V and 5 bases at J; junction bases unmatched: 11. CDR3 nucleotide sequence: TGTGCCAGCAGCTCGCAGACCGGGAGGACGGACAATGAGCAGTTCTTC. Its protein is CASSSQTGRTDNEQFF.

J is TRBJ2-3 and V is TRBV28; maybe TRBD2 (5 bases). There are 16 residues in the CDR3. V gave up 8 bases and J gave up 2 bases, with 20 bases separating them. Germline V gives CDR1 MDHEN, CDR2 SYDVKM. In DNA, the CDR3 is TGTGCCAGCCGTGGAACGGGGAACCGGATCACAGATACGCAGTATTTT. Translated: CASRGTGNRITDTQYF.

The chain is built from TRBV7-2 and TRBJ1-4, with 8 bases that match TRBD1. With 4 bases clipped from V and 5 bases from J, the junction kept 6 bases outside the gene matches. The CDR3 is 15 amino acids. The germline V gene has CDR1 SGHTA and CDR2 FQGNSA. Here the CDR3 DNA reads TGTGCCAGCAGCTCCTGGACAGGGATCAATGAAAAACTGTTTTTT. Protein: CASSSWTGINEKLFF.

The chain joins TRBV11-2 to TRBJ2-6; perhaps TRBD2 as D (6 bases). The CDR3 totals 13 residues. The V and J ends lost 5 bases and 12 bases respectively, with 14 bases between them. From germline, CDR1 is SGHAT and CDR2 FQNNGV. CDR3 region: CASSLGTGPVLTF. The CDR3 nucleotides are TGTGCCAGCAGCCTTGGGACTGGGCCCGTCCTGACTTTC.

This clone was counted between two and nine times. The chain uses TRBV18 and TRBJ2-5; TRBD2 might be the D (5 bases). Trimming removed 0 bases at V and 0 bases at J, with 11 bases between. CDR3 length: 16 amino acids. Germline V gene sequence: CDR1 KGHSH, CDR2 LQKENI. The CDR3 is CASSPPERWYQETQYF. CDR3 nucleotides: TGTGCCAGCTCACCACCGGAGCGGTGGTACCAAGAGACCCAGTACTTC.

The rearrangement uses TRBV2 and TRBJ2-7; 11 nucleotides agree with TRBD2. Germline values: CDR1 SNHLY, CDR2 FYNNEI. V was pared by 6 bases and J by 2 bases, with 6 bases of the junction left unmatched. CDR3 length equals 15 residues. Written as DNA, the CDR3 is TGTGCCAGCAGACCGGGACTAGCGGATCCCTACGAGCAGTACTTC. Amino acids: CASRPGLADPYEQYF.

V is TRBV5-8 and J is TRBJ2-2; 9 bases map to TRBD2. The CDR3 totals 16 residues. With V trimmed by 0 bases and J by 2 bases, 2 bases remained unmatched. In germline, CDR1 is SGHTS, CDR2 YDEGEE. The CDR3 protein is CASSLGLAVNTGELFF. Written as DNA, the CDR3 is TGTGCCAGCAGCTTGGGACTAGCGGTTAACACCGGGGAGCTGTTTTTT. Combining the CDR3 with reference TRBV5-8 and TRBJ2-2 gives the whole variable domain EAGVTQSPTHLIKTRGQQATLRCSPISGHTSVYWYQQALGLGLQFLLWYDEGEERNRGNFPPRFSGRQFPNYSSELNVNALELEDSALYLCASSLGLAVNTGELFFGEGSRLTVL.